Presented here are 32 T cell receptor beta chains from one specimen sequenced in a study of T cells in Graves' hyperthyroidism and ophthalmopathy. Amplification yielded TCR beta CDR3 regions, with RNA transcripts as the source. Using the HTBI primer set, a first-round RT-PCR was run on the TCR CDR3. TCRdb itself ran the multiplex PCR reads through MiXCR, one entry per CDR3 protein. The data show some 510,000 distinct CDR3 sequences, roughly 20% seen once. Material: blood. These receptors all come from a young man with Graves' hyperthyroidism.

This clonotype was detected only a few times. The rearrangement joins TRBV4-1 to TRBJ2-2; D not resolved. CDR1 is MGHRA, CDR2 YSYEKL, per germline. The CDR3 runs to 19 residues. V dropped 6 bases and J dropped 4 bases, with 27 bases sitting between them. The CDR3 reads CASRKNNVQSLKFTGELFF. The CDR3 DNA is TGCGCCAGCAGGAAAAACAACGTGCAGAGCCTAAAATTCACCGGGGAGCTGTTTTTT.

The rearrangement uses TRBV4-1 and TRBJ1-5; D is possibly TRBD1 (5 bases). The CDR3 length is 16 residues. CDR1 is MGHRA, CDR2 YSYEKL, per germline. Trimming removed 0 bases at V and 2 bases at J, with 11 bases between. CDR3 sequence: CASSQEWGGGNQPQHF. DNA for the CDR3: TGCGCCAGCAGCCAAGAGTGGGGAGGGGGCAATCAGCCCCAGCATTTT.

As to this clonotype: Just one base apart from a much larger clone, this may be a read error. The chain recombines TRBV19 with TRBJ1-2; D call uncertain. Germline values: CDR1 LNHDA, CDR2 SQIVND (reference sequence). CDR3 size: 15 residues. CDR3 sequence reads: CASSIQSGLNYGDTF. In DNA form, the CDR3 reads TGTGCCAGTAGTATCCAATCCGGGCTGAACTATGGCGACACCTTC.

This clonotype was counted many times. V gene TRBV28 combines with J gene TRBJ1-2, with D perhaps matching TRBD1 (6 bases). Deletions cut 2 bases from V and 4 bases from J, with 11 bases between. This CDR3 has 14 amino acids. CDR1 is MDHEN and CDR2 is SYDVKM in the germline V gene. The DNA for the CDR3 is TGTGCCAGCAGTTTAACAGGGATAGTCTATGGCTACACCTTC. Residues: CASSLTGIVYGYTF.

This clonotype was found many times. As DNA, the CDR3 is TGTGCCAGCAGCTTTCCAGGGACCTACGAGCAGTACTTC. Translating gives CASSFPGTYEQYF. The chain has TRBV7-9 and TRBJ2-7; D is perhaps TRBD1 (5 bases). V lost 3 bases, J lost 2 bases, and 8 bases lay in between. Germline CDR1 is SEHNR and CDR2 is FQNEAQ (reference sequence). The CDR3 extends over 13 amino acids.

This clonotype was seen ten or more times. This sequence joins TRBV28 and TRBJ1-1; weak D call: TRBD1 (6 bases). Trimming removed 10 bases from V and 4 bases from J, with 16 bases in between. Germline-derived CDR1 and CDR2 are MDHEN and SYDVKM. There are 13 residues in the CDR3. CDR3 nucleotide sequence: TGTGCCACGTCCGGGGGGCTAGGCACTGAAGCTTTCTTT. It is translated as CATSGGLGTEAFF.

The CDR3 nucleotides read TGCAGCATTGGGACAGGGGACTCCTACGAGCAGTACTTC. It codes for CSIGTGDSYEQYF. The chain joins TRBV29-1 to TRBJ2-7, with TRBD1 matching 10 bases. The CDR3 is made up of 13 amino acids. The junction had 4 bases not matched to a gene; V was cut back by 8 bases and J by 0 bases. Germline V gene data show CDR1 as SQVTM and CDR2 as ANQGSEA.

This clonotype was detected ten times or more. V gene TRBV28 combines with J gene TRBJ2-7, with 10 bases matching TRBD1. V shed 8 bases, J shed 3 bases, and the junction held 4 bases outside the gene matches. This CDR3 is 13 amino acids long. CDR1 is MDHEN and CDR2 is SYDVKM in the germline V gene. CDR3 residues: CASSRTGGYEQYF. CDR3 in DNA: TGTGCCAGCTCACGGACAGGGGGCTACGAGCAGTACTTC.

This clonotype was seen only a few times. The J gene is TRBJ2-2, the V gene TRBV30; D gene uncertain. The germline CDR1 and CDR2 sequences are GTSNPN and SVGIG (reference sequence). V lost 6 bases, J lost 3 bases, and 11 bases lay in between. The CDR3 runs to 13 residues. CDR3 residues: CACLGSYTGELFF. DNA for the CDR3: TGTGCCTGTCTGGGCAGCTACACCGGGGAGCTGTTTTTT. Based on the CDR3 plus reference TRBV30 and TRBJ2-2, the full variable domain is SQTIHQWPATLVQPVGSPLSLECTVEGTSNPNLYWYRQAAGRGLQLLFYSVGIGQISSEVPQNLSASRPQDRQFILSSKKLLLSDSGFYLCACLGSYTGELFFGEGSRLTVL.

This clonotype was detected only a few times. The V gene is TRBV6-1, the J gene TRBJ1-2; 8 positions match TRBD1. The CDR3 runs 17 residues. The germline V gene has CDR1 MNHNS and CDR2 SASEGT. Trimming cost V 4 bases and J 1 base; bases outside gene matches: 11. The CDR3 protein is CASSVLLGQASNYGYTF. CDR3 in DNA: TGTGCCAGCAGTGTTCTGTTGGGACAGGCGAGTAACTATGGCTACACCTTC.

This clonotype was recorded once. The chain couples TRBV11-1 to TRBJ1-1; possibly TRBD1 for D (5 bases). CDR3 length: 16 residues. CDR1 is SGHAT, CDR2 FQDESV, per germline (reference sequence). Trimming removed 0 bases at V and 2 bases at J, with 13 bases between. CDR3 in DNA: TGTGCCAGCAGCTTAGCACTGGGGCAGGTTAACACTGAAGCTTTCTTT. Translated: CASSLALGQVNTEAFF.

At least ten counts were recorded for this clonotype. The chain uses TRBV6-1 and TRBJ2-2; a weak D match, TRBD1 (5 bases). In germline, CDR1 is MNHNS, CDR2 SASEGT. The CDR3 covers 13 residues. Trimming cost V 0 bases and J 9 bases, with 8 bases left between them. This chain's CDR3 is CASSEAKGRELFF. The DNA of the CDR3 is TGTGCCAGCAGTGAAGCTAAGGGGAGGGAGCTGTTTTTT.

The chain employs TRBV7-9 and TRBJ2-7; the D gene is possibly TRBD2 (6 bases). There are 14 residues in the CDR3. The germline gives CDR1 SEHNR, CDR2 FQNEAQ (reference sequence). Trimming removed 5 bases from V and 4 bases from J, with 15 bases in between. CDR3 amino acids: CASSPTGTLYEQYF. In DNA form, the CDR3 reads TGTGCCAGCAGCCCCACCGGGACTTTATACGAGCAGTACTTC. Full variable domain (outside the CDR3, taken from reference TRBV7-9 and TRBJ2-7): DTGVSQNPRHKITKRGQNVTFRCDPISEHNRLYWYRQTLGQGPEFLTYFQNEAQLEKSRLLSDRFSAERPKGSFSTLEIQRTEQGDSAMYLCASSPTGTLYEQYFGPGTRLTVT.

This clonotype has a count of ten or more. The chain links TRBV11-3 to TRBJ2-5; 14 positions match TRBD2. This CDR3 spans 16 amino acids. V lost 4 bases and J lost 1; bases outside the gene matches: 2. The V gene's germline CDR1 is SGHNT and CDR2 YENEEA. The CDR3, as DNA: TGTGCCAGCAGCTCGGGACTAGCGGGGGTCCAAGAGACCCAGTACTTC. Translated, it gives CASSSGLAGVQETQYF.

This clonotype came up many times. The chain carries TRBV2 and TRBJ2-7; TRBD1 agrees at 12 bases. The germline V gene encodes CDR1 SNHLY and CDR2 FYNNEI. This CDR3 has 14 amino acids. J lost 3 bases, V lost 8 bases, and 5 bases had no gene match. The CDR3 here is CASVWDRGRYEQYF. CDR3 DNA: TGTGCCAGCGTTTGGGACAGGGGGCGCTACGAGCAGTACTTC.

The sample holds a few counts of this clonotype. The chain carries TRBV15 and TRBJ2-2; D is unresolved. The V end lost 4 bases, the J end lost 5 bases, and 11 bases lay between the germline ends. Germline V CDR1 and CDR2: LNHNV, YYDKDF (reference sequence). The CDR3 extends over 14 amino acids. The CDR3 coding sequence is TGTGCCACCAGCACGATAACCGGGACCGGGGAGCTGTTTTTT. It codes for CATSTITGTGELFF.

This clonotype has only a few counts. The V gene is TRBV18, the J gene TRBJ1-1; tentative D call: TRBD1 (6 bases). This CDR3 region has 12 residues. Germline-derived CDR1 and CDR2 are KGHSH and LQKENI. The V end was cut by 6 bases, the J end by 5 bases, with 10 bases between. Written as DNA, the CDR3 is TGTGCCAGCTCCTACAGGGCGACTGAAGCTTTCTTT. This encodes CASSYRATEAFF.

The rearrangement uses TRBV11-2 and TRBJ2-7, with TRBD1 as a possible D gene (6 bases). There are 15 residues in the CDR3. V was cut by 0 bases and J by 3 bases, with 12 bases left in between. The germline V gene has CDR1 SGHAT and CDR2 FQNNGV. The CDR3 sequence is CASSLESDSRYEQYF. The DNA of the CDR3 is TGTGCCAGCAGCTTAGAATCGGACAGCCGCTACGAGCAGTACTTC.

This clonotype was seen repeatedly, ten times or more. This chain connects TRBV4-1 to TRBJ2-7; D tentatively reads TRBD1 or TRBD2 (6 bases each). The CDR3 totals 14 residues. Germline V gene lookup returns CDR1 MGHRA and CDR2 YSYEKL. The V end lost 7 bases, the J end lost 0 bases, and 13 bases lay between the germline ends. The CDR3 region has the DNA TGCGCCAGCAAAGGGGGGCCCCTCTCCTACGAGCAGTACTTC. Translating gives CASKGGPLSYEQYF.

There are many counts of this clonotype. V and J are TRBV7-2 and TRBJ1-5; maybe TRBD1 (6 bases). Germline V gene lookup returns CDR1 SGHTA and CDR2 FQGNSA. Trimming removed 2 bases from V and 6 bases from J, with 11 bases in between. The CDR3 is 14 residues long. For the CDR3, the DNA is TGTGCCAGCAGCTTATTGGGGGCAAGTCAGCCCCAGCATTTT. It encodes CASSLLGASQPQHF.

V usage is TRBV20-1 and J usage is TRBJ2-3, with D possibly TRBD2 on 6 matching bases. Per the germline V gene, CDR1 is DFQATT and CDR2 is SNEGSKA (reference sequence). Trimming stripped 6 bases from V and 8 bases from J, with 15 bases between. The length of the CDR3 is 12 residues. The CDR3 is CSARLVLSTQYF. CDR3 nucleotides: TGCAGTGCCAGACTAGTTTTGAGTACGCAGTATTTT.

The sample holds a few counts of this clonotype. The chain couples TRBV5-1 to TRBJ1-1; the D is unclear. CDR1 SGHRS and CDR2 YFSETQ come from the germline V gene. Trimming left V 0 bases short and J 6 bases short, with 12 bases between. CDR3 length equals 14 residues. Written as DNA, the CDR3 is TGCGCCAGCAGCTTGGGACACGAGTGGGCTGAAGCTTTCTTT. Its translation: CASSLGHEWAEAFF.

This clonotype was counted many times. This chain links TRBV27 with TRBJ1-2, with D tentatively TRBD1 (6 bases). Trimming cost V 5 bases and J 4 bases, with 17 bases left between them. Germline loops: CDR1 MNHEY, CDR2 SMNVEV (reference sequence). This CDR3 comprises 15 residues. The CDR3 nucleotides read TGTGCCAGCAGTACTCATTGGACAGCTACCTATGGCTACACCTTC. Its translation: CASSTHWTATYGYTF.

This chain joins TRBV5-1 and TRBJ2-7; 10 bases line up with TRBD1. The CDR3 totals 15 residues. Looked up from germline, CDR1 is SGHRS and CDR2 is YFSETQ. After removal of 5 bases from V and 3 bases from J, the junction contained 8 bases not matched to a gene. The CDR3 region has the DNA TGCGCCAGCAGATTCGGACAGGGGGAGAACTACGAGCAGTACTTC. Its protein is CASRFGQGENYEQYF.

The chain links TRBV6-2 or TRBV6-3 to TRBJ1-2, with TRBD1 as a possible D gene (5 bases). From germline, CDR1 is MNHEY and CDR2 SVGEGT. This CDR3 comprises 14 residues. The V end was cut by 6 bases, the J end by 1 base, with 12 bases between. CDR3 bases: TGTGCCAGCAGCACTCGGGACTATAACTATGGCTACACCTTC. Its protein product is CASSTRDYNYGYTF.

As to this clonotype: A much larger clone lies one base from this, so it may be a read error. This chain connects TRBV28 to TRBJ2-2; D remains unclear. Germline values: CDR1 MDHEN, CDR2 SYDVKM. This CDR3 spans 13 amino acids. Trimming shortened V by 6 bases and J by 3 bases, and 8 bases separated the two germline ends. In nucleotides, the CDR3 is TGTGCCAGCAGGGTGGAGCACACCGGGGAGCTGTTTTTT. This encodes CASRVEHTGELFF.

This clonotype was detected many times. The V call is TRBV20-1, the J call TRBJ1-1; D gene unclear. The CDR3 loop spans 15 amino acids. V gave up 4 bases and J gave up 1 base, with 16 bases separating them. Germline V CDR1 and CDR2: DFQATT, SNEGSKA (reference sequence). The CDR3 loop is CSATLLSRKNTEAFF. Written as DNA, the CDR3 is TGCAGTGCTACCCTGCTCTCTCGGAAGAACACTGAAGCTTTCTTT.

This clonotype was seen more than once but under ten times. V usage is TRBV24-1 and J usage is TRBJ2-1; D possibly corresponds to TRBD2 (6 bases). Germline assignment: CDR1 KGHDR and CDR2 SFDVKD. The CDR3 covers 12 residues. V was pared by 7 bases and J by 9 bases, with 12 bases between. Written as DNA, the CDR3 is TGTGCCACCAGAGAGCTGGGGGGTGAGCAGTTCTTC. The encoded protein is CATRELGGEQFF.

Ten or more counts support this clonotype. This rearrangement joins TRBV11-2 to TRBJ2-4; D tentatively reads TRBD1 or TRBD2 (6 bases each). The CDR3 has 16 residues. Germline lookup yields CDR1 SGHAT and CDR2 FQNNGV. Trimming left V 1 base short and J 2 bases short, with 12 bases between. The CDR3 loop is CASSLGGALSKNIQYF. The CDR3, as DNA: TGTGCCAGCAGCTTAGGGGGGGCACTCTCCAAAAACATTCAGTACTTC.

In this sample, this clonotype turned up a few times. CDR3 sequence reads: CASSLAAVGEAFF. In DNA form, the CDR3 reads TGCGCCAGCAGCTTGGCGGCCGTAGGTGAAGCTTTCTTT. The chain has TRBV5-1 and TRBJ1-1; D unresolved. The CDR3 is made up of 13 amino acids. The ends were cut back, 0 bases at V and 7 bases at J, with 10 bases in the middle. Germline CDR1 SGHRS, CDR2 YFSETQ. Together with reference TRBV5-1 and TRBJ1-1, the CDR3 gives the full variable domain: KAGVTQTPRYLIKTRGQQVTLSCSPISGHRSVSWYQQTPGQGLQFLFEYFSETQRNKGNFPGRFSGRQFSNSRSEMNVSTLELGDSALYLCASSLAAVGEAFFGQGTRLTVV.

This clonotype was seen more than once but under ten times. J is TRBJ1-1 and V is TRBV10-3, with 9 bases identical to TRBD1. Per germline, CDR1 ENHRY and CDR2 SYGVKD. Trimming cost V 3 bases and J 7 bases; bases outside gene matches: 9. The CDR3 sequence is 15 residues long. CDR3 sequence (DNA): TGTGCCATCAGTGATCCCCCGGGACAGGGTATTGAAGCTTTCTTT. Translating it yields CAISDPPGQGIEAFF.

This clonotype was seen repeatedly, ten times or more. The CDR3 reads CASSLRGYKKWDTEAFF. As DNA, the CDR3 is TGTGCCAGCAGCTTACGAGGCTACAAAAAATGGGACACTGAAGCTTTCTTT. This chain uses TRBV7-3 with TRBJ1-1; D ambiguous. The length of the CDR3 is 17 residues. CDR1 is SGHTA, CDR2 FQGTGA, per germline. Trimming left V 2 bases short and J 3 bases short, with 19 bases between.